Shown below are 29 T cell receptor beta chains from a single sample sequenced in a study of shared clonotypes between healthy human individuals. The repertoire was sequenced with immunoSEQ multiplex PCR; TCRdb's copy has only in-frame clones and lacks some. The sample has over a million clones, 95% to 99% seen once. Sequencing used naive CD4+ T cells sorted from blood. Indicated subset: CD45RA+ positively selected. These receptors came from a man aged 25 to 40 in good health.

The rearrangement uses TRBV5-1 and TRBJ2-5; TRBD2 matches 7 bases. V shed 0 bases, J shed 2 bases, and the junction held 7 bases outside the gene matches. Germline CDR1 SGHRS, CDR2 YFSETQ. The CDR3 has 16 amino acids. CDR3 protein: CASSLATGRSQETQYF. CDR3 in DNA: TGCGCCAGCAGCTTGGCTACCGGGAGGTCACAAGAGACCCAGTACTTC.

The chain links TRBV6-5 to TRBJ1-3; 8 nucleotides match TRBD1. The CDR3 consists of 16 residues. In germline, CDR1 is MNHEY, CDR2 SVGAGI. V lost 2 bases to trimming and J lost 0 bases; unmatched junction nucleotides: 3. Here the CDR3 DNA reads TGTGCCAGCAGTTACGGGACAGGCAGCTCTGGAAACACCATATATTTT. This codes for CASSYGTGSSGNTIYF.

The gene calls are TRBV7-8 and TRBJ2-1; tentative D call: TRBD2 (5 bases). This CDR3 is built from 14 residues. Trimming shortened V by 6 bases and J by 5 bases, and 14 bases separated the two germline ends. Germline V lookup: CDR1 SGHVS, CDR2 FQNEAQ. CDR3 DNA sequence: TGTGCCAGCAGAATAGAGTTGCGGGACAATGAGCAGTTCTTC. This sequence encodes CASRIELRDNEQFF.

This clone was observed a single time. This chain uses TRBV5-1 with TRBJ2-1; the match to TRBD2 covers 10 bases. J lost 4 bases, V lost 4 bases, and 5 bases had no gene match. The germline V gene has CDR1 SGHRS and CDR2 YFSETQ. The CDR3 loop spans 15 amino acids. The CDR3 region is CASSPTSGLYNEQFF. The CDR3 DNA reads TGCGCCAGCAGCCCGACTAGCGGGCTATACAATGAGCAGTTCTTC.

V usage is TRBV11-3 and J usage is TRBJ2-1; D remains unclear. The germline V gene encodes CDR1 SGHNT and CDR2 YENEEA. V was shortened by 1 base and J by 10 bases, with 8 bases between the two germline ends. This CDR3 contains 12 residues. CDR3 loop: CASSLVSSEQFF. CDR3 DNA: TGTGCCAGCAGCTTAGTTTCGTCGGAGCAGTTCTTC. The variable domain in full, completed from reference TRBV11-3 and TRBJ2-1, reads EAGVVQSPRYKIIEKKQPVAFWCNPISGHNTLYWYLQNLGQGPELLIRYENEEAVDDSQLPKDRFSAERLKGVDSTLKIQPAELGDSAVYLCASSLVSSEQFFGPGTRLTVL.

The chain joins TRBV6-5 to TRBJ1-1, with TRBD1 matching over 9 bases. Germline trimming cut 4 bases from V and 11 bases from J; bases unmatched to any gene: 11. Germline V gene lookup returns CDR1 MNHEY and CDR2 SVGAGI. The CDR3 sequence is 14 residues long. The CDR3 here is CASSLGQGTAGAFF. CDR3 bases: TGTGCCAGCAGTTTGGGACAGGGAACCGCGGGGGCTTTCTTT.

This clone was counted once. As DNA, the CDR3 is TGTGCCAGCAGTCCTGCCAGGGGGCTAGGCAATCAGCCCCAGCATTTT. It specifies CASSPARGLGNQPQHF. The rearrangement links TRBV28 to TRBJ1-5; 8 nucleotides agree with TRBD1. Germline CDR1 and CDR2: MDHEN and SYDVKM. This CDR3 is built from 16 residues. V trimming: 5 bases; J trimming: 2 bases; junction bases outside the gene matches: 8. The entire variable domain, with the rest obtained from reference TRBV28 and TRBJ1-5, is as follows: DVKVTQSSRYLVKRTGEKVFLECVQDMDHENMFWYRQDPGLGLRLIYFSYDVKMKEKGDIPEGYSVSREKKERFSLILESASTNQTSMYLCASSPARGLGNQPQHFGDGTRLSIL.

This clone was detected only once. The chain is built from TRBV19 and TRBJ2-1; TRBD2 agrees at 15 bases. Germline CDR1 is LNHDA and CDR2 is SQIVND (reference sequence). The CDR3 extends over 17 amino acids. The V and J ends lost 5 bases and 6 bases, in that order; junction bases with no gene match: 8. The CDR3 region has the DNA TGTGCCAGTAGTCCCCCGGGACTAGCGGGAGGCCTCAATGAGCAGTTCTTC. It specifies CASSPPGLAGGLNEQFF.

Note on this clone: The sample has other DNA sequences that encode this CDR3 too. DNA of the CDR3: TGTGCCAGCAGTGTACTAGCGGGAGGCACAGATACGCAGTATTTT. Its translation: CASSVLAGGTDTQYF. The V and J genes are TRBV6-4 and TRBJ2-3; 11 bases match TRBD2. Germline trimming cut 4 bases from V and 1 base from J; bases unmatched to any gene: 1. The germline gives CDR1 MRHNA, CDR2 SNTAGT. The CDR3 contains 15 residues.

This clone has only one observation. This chain uses TRBV27 with TRBJ1-2; TRBD1 might be the D (6 bases). The V gene lost 9 bases and the J gene lost 6 bases, with 11 bases spanning the gap. Germline CDR1 and CDR2: MNHEY and SMNVEV (reference sequence). The CDR3 runs 11 residues. The CDR3 nucleotides are TGTGCCAGTACCTCAGGGGATGGCTACACCTTC. Translation gives CASTSGDGYTF.

This rearrangement joins TRBV9 to TRBJ2-3, with 12 bases matching TRBD2. V lost 5 bases to trimming and J lost 5 bases; unmatched junction nucleotides: 12. The CDR3 spans 17 residues. Germline values: CDR1 SGDLS, CDR2 YYNGEE. CDR3 loop: CASRARRLAGGQDTQYF. Written as DNA, the CDR3 is TGTGCCAGCAGGGCGAGGAGGCTAGCGGGAGGGCAAGATACGCAGTATTTT.

V and J are TRBV27 and TRBJ2-7; a weak D match, TRBD2 (5 bases). From germline, CDR1 is MNHEY and CDR2 SMNVEV (reference sequence). CDR3 length: 15 residues. Deletions cut 4 bases from V and 4 bases from J, with 17 bases between. The CDR3 DNA follows: TGTGCCAGCAGTTCCCTGGGTGGGAGACCATACGAGCAGTACTTC. As protein: CASSSLGGRPYEQYF.

The chain has TRBV7-8 and TRBJ2-2; the D gene could be TRBD1 or TRBD2 (7 bases each). The V end was cut by 6 bases, the J end by 4 bases, with 15 bases between. The CDR3 has 15 residues. The germline CDR1 and CDR2 sequences are SGHVS and FQNEAQ. This CDR3 reads CASRPRGGGTGELFF. CDR3 nucleotides: TGTGCCAGCAGACCCAGGGGGGGCGGCACCGGGGAGCTGTTTTTT.

About this clone: Different DNA sequences within this sample yield the same CDR3. The CDR3 bases are TGTGCCAGCAGCTCACGTATACGGCCGGGACAAGATGAGCAGTTCTTC. This translates into CASSSRIRPGQDEQFF. The chain is built from TRBV7-8 and TRBJ2-1; possibly TRBD1 for D (6 bases). The V gene lost 4 bases and the J gene lost 8 bases, with 21 bases spanning the gap. This CDR3 region has 16 residues. Germline V gene data show CDR1 as SGHVS and CDR2 as FQNEAQ.

As regards this clone: Other DNA sequences from this sample encode an identical CDR3 as well. The genes are TRBV28 and TRBJ1-5; D unclear. Trimming took 5 bases from V and 4 from J, leaving 6 bases between them. Germline V gives CDR1 MDHEN, CDR2 SYDVKM. This CDR3 has 12 residues. Here the CDR3 reads CASSLLNQPQHF. The CDR3 nucleotides are TGTGCCAGCAGTCTCCTAAATCAGCCCCAGCATTTT.

The chain carries TRBV10-2 and TRBJ2-2; the D is unclear. V was shortened by 8 bases and J by 7 bases, with 17 bases between the two germline ends. Germline-derived CDR1 and CDR2 are WSHSY and SAAADI. CDR3 length equals 14 residues. The CDR3 bases are TGCGCCAGCTCGTGGAAAGTCCTCAGCGGGGAGCTGTTTTTT. Its translation: CASSWKVLSGELFF.

V usage is TRBV7-3 and J usage is TRBJ2-3; 12 nucleotides align to TRBD2. CDR1 is SGHTA, CDR2 FQGTGA, per germline. The CDR3 is 16 residues long. The junction had 3 bases not matched to a gene; V was cut back by 3 bases and J by 2 bases. The CDR3 is CASSLTSGGHTDTQYF. The CDR3 nucleotides read TGTGCCAGCAGCTTGACTAGCGGGGGACACACAGATACGCAGTATTTT.

The V and J genes are TRBV15 and TRBJ2-1; 9 nucleotides match TRBD1. This CDR3 comprises 14 residues. Germline CDR1 and CDR2: LNHNV and YYDKDF (reference sequence). J was trimmed by 8 bases and V by 3 bases; bases with no gene match: 5. Written as DNA, the CDR3 is TGTGCCACCAGCAGGGACAGGGGCGTCGATGAGCAGTTCTTC. This codes for CATSRDRGVDEQFF.

This chain connects TRBV5-4 to TRBJ2-3; D may be TRBD2 (6 bases). This CDR3 is built from 15 residues. V lost 4 bases, J lost 2 bases, and 14 bases lay in between. Germline V gene lookup returns CDR1 SGHNT and CDR2 YYREEE (reference sequence). The CDR3: CASSRSGGITDTQYF. CDR3 sequence (DNA): TGTGCCAGCAGCCGATCGGGCGGGATCACAGATACGCAGTATTTT.

This chain links TRBV19 with TRBJ2-2; the D gene is possibly TRBD1 (6 bases). The CDR3 has 14 amino acids. Per germline, CDR1 LNHDA and CDR2 SQIVND (reference sequence). Trimming removed 4 bases at V and 5 bases at J, with 11 bases between. CDR3 sequence reads: CASSRQARTGELFF. In DNA, the CDR3 is TGTGCCAGTAGTAGACAGGCCAGAACCGGGGAGCTGTTTTTT.

This chain uses TRBV9 with TRBJ1-3; no firm D call. CDR1 and CDR2 from the germline V gene are SGDLS and YYNGEE. The CDR3 extends over 13 amino acids. With 0 bases removed from V and 5 bases from J, the gap between germline ends came to 6 bases. CDR3 loop: CASSVDSRNTIYF. CDR3 bases: TGTGCCAGCAGCGTAGATTCACGAAACACCATATATTTT.

The rearrangement joins TRBV19 to TRBJ1-5; D unclear. Trimming took 9 bases from V and 3 from J, leaving 15 bases between them. This CDR3 contains 14 residues. Germline CDR1 reads LNHDA; CDR2 reads SQIVND (reference sequence). In nucleotides, the CDR3 is TGTGCCAGCGCAGTCTCAACCCACAATCAGCCCCAGCATTTT. Its translation: CASAVSTHNQPQHF.

The gene calls are TRBV27 and TRBJ2-2; the D call may be TRBD1 or TRBD2 (5 bases each). CDR1 and CDR2 (germline): MNHEY, SMNVEV (reference sequence). Trimming left V 3 bases short and J 3 bases short, with 17 bases between. There are 17 residues in the CDR3. In DNA form, the CDR3 reads TGTGCCAGCAGTTTTAAACCTCCGGGGCCGGACACCGGGGAGCTGTTTTTT. This gives the protein CASSFKPPGPDTGELFF.

The chain carries TRBV2 and TRBJ2-1; perhaps D is TRBD1 or TRBD2 (6 bases each). Germline V gives CDR1 SNHLY, CDR2 FYNNEI. V was trimmed by 8 bases and J by 5 bases, leaving 10 bases between them. There are 12 residues in the CDR3. CDR3 protein: CASEGGHNEQFF. Here the CDR3 DNA reads TGTGCCAGCGAAGGGGGGCACAATGAGCAGTTCTTC.

The chain uses TRBV5-5 and TRBJ1-2; 10 bases match TRBD1. Looked up from germline, CDR1 is SGHKS and CDR2 is YYEKEE (reference sequence). This CDR3 spans 16 amino acids. V was clipped by 4 bases and J by 4 bases; unmatched bases: 10. The CDR3 spells CASSPITGTGAYGYTF. The CDR3 bases are TGTGCCAGCAGCCCGATCACCGGGACAGGGGCCTATGGCTACACCTTC.

With regard to this clone: The sample has other DNA sequences that encode this CDR3 too. V usage is TRBV7-9 and J usage is TRBJ2-5; 7 nucleotides align to TRBD1. Germline CDR1 SEHNR, CDR2 FQNEAQ (reference sequence). The CDR3 contains 15 residues. V lost 1 base, J lost 0 bases, and 2 bases stayed unmatched. CDR3 amino acids: CASSLGDRDQETQYF. The CDR3 nucleotides are TGTGCCAGCAGCTTAGGGGACAGAGACCAAGAGACCCAGTACTTC.

The rearrangement uses TRBV18 and TRBJ1-1; D gene ambiguous. The CDR3 spans 12 residues. V lost 9 bases and J 6 bases, leaving 14 bases between the germline ends. CDR1 and CDR2 (germline): KGHSH, LQKENI. The CDR3 here is CASKDIPAEAFF. The CDR3 nucleotides are TGTGCCAGTAAAGACATCCCCGCTGAAGCTTTCTTT.

This clone was detected only once. This chain uses TRBV21-1 with TRBJ2-7. TRBV21-1 is deemed a pseudogene. The CDR3 runs to 13 residues. This CDR3 is CASSKDPNHEQYF. The CDR3 nucleotides read TGTGCCAGCAGCAAAGACCCCAACCACGAGCAGTACTTC.

Points on this clone: The junction departs from germline at one end; a sequencing error may be responsible. CDR3 residues: CSVQGPLRF. The CDR3 coding sequence is TGCAGCGTTCAGGGGCCGCTACGCTTC. The chain joins TRBV29-1 to TRBJ1-2, with D possibly TRBD1 on 6 matching bases. Germline CDR1 SQVTM, CDR2 ANQGSEA. This CDR3 is 9 amino acids long.